This TCR beta chain appears in the sequencing data of a study of OX40 agonist ivuxolimab in advanced cancers. Study results and caveats: CD4+ and CD8+ blood T cells expanded clonally by week 6 at 0.1 to 3.0 mg/kg.

To note about this clone: Its antigen is unknown. This CDR3 is also generated by other DNA sequences in the sample.

Some clones are missing from TCRdb's copy, which holds only in-frame ones; the method was immunoSEQ multiplex PCR. This table holds 70,000 to 100,000 clones, 84% found once. V lost 4 bases and J 2 bases, leaving 4 bases between the germline ends. The CDR3 extends over 12 amino acids. CDR1 SGHTA and CDR2 FQGNSA come from the germline V gene. V gene TRBV7-2 combines with J gene TRBJ2-3; D is ambiguous. The sequences come from CD4+ or CD8+ T cells sorted from blood, collected in a trial of the OX40 agonist ivuxolimab. This sequence originates from an adult with an advanced solid tumor such as melanoma, head and neck, liver or kidney cancer. CDR3 bases: TGTGCCAGCAGCTCTTTCACAGATACGCAGTATTTT. As protein: CASSSFTDTQYF.